This TCR beta chain is drawn from a study of blood T cell repertoires in COVID-19. CDR1 and CDR2 from the germline V gene are MNHEY and SMNVEV (reference sequence). The CDR3 length is 14 residues. V was pared by 2 bases and J by 7 bases, with 12 bases between. Measured with immunoSEQ multiplex PCR; TCRdb has only the in-frame clones, and not every one. The data show over 250,000 clones, approximately 90% seen once. This TCR derives from a woman aged 60 to 75 with acute or convalescent COVID-19. This rearrangement joins TRBV27 to TRBJ1-5, with a tentative D call TRBD1 (6 bases). The source material was peripheral blood. CDR3 loop: CASSLGTGMQPQHF. CDR3 sequence (DNA): TGTGCCAGCAGTTTAGGAACAGGGATGCAGCCCCAGCATTTT.